This TCR beta chain was profiled in a study of blood T cell repertoires in COVID-19. Study in general: PBMCs, B-cell-depleted T cells, or T cells were the source of the cDNA or gDNA that made up the material.

The CDR3 is made up of 12 amino acids. CDR1 SNHLY and CDR2 FYNNEI come from the germline V gene. The V end was cut by 2 bases, the J end by 3 bases, with 5 bases between. Participant age was roughly 18 to 100 years, and participants resided in 20 to 30 US areas. Participants' reported clinical history set cohort assignment. Two consecutive negative NP/OP PCR tests, clearance, or resolved symptoms defined Cohort 3 recovery. Using immunoSEQ multiplex PCR, the repertoire was profiled, and TCRdb retains in-frame clones only, with some absent. The table records some 300,000 clones, roughly 84% of them present only once.

The sequenced material came from PBMCs or T cells enriched from blood (not recorded which). This sequence originates from a woman in her thirties who had recovered from COVID-19. The V and J genes are TRBV2 and TRBJ2-7; no definite D call. The CDR3 region has the DNA TGTGCCAGCAGTGAACAATTCTACGAGCAGTACTTC. Its protein product is CASSEQFYEQYF.